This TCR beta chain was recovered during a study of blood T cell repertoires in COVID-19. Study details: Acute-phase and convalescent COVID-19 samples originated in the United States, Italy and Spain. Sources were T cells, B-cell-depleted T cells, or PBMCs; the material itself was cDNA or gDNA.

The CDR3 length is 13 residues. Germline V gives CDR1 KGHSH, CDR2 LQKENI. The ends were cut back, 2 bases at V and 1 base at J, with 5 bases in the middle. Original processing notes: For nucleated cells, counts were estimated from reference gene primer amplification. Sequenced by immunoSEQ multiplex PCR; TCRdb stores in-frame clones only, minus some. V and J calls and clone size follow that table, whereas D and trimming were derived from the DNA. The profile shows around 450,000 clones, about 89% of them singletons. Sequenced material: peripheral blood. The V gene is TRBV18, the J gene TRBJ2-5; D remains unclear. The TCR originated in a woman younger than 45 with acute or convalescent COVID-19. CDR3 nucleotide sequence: TGTGCCAGCTCACCAACTTTCCAAGAGACCCAGTACTTC. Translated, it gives CASSPTFQETQYF.